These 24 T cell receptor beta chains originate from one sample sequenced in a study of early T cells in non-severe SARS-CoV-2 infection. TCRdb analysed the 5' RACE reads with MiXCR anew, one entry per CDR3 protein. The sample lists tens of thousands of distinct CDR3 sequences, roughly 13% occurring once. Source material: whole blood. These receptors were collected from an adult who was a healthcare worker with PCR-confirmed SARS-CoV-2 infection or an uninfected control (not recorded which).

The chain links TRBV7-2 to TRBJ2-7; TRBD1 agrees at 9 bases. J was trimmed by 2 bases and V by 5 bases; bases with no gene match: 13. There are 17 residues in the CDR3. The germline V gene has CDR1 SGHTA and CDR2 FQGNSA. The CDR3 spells CASSTQGQGYRTYEQYF. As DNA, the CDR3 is TGTGCCAGCAGCACCCAGGGACAGGGATACAGGACCTACGAGCAGTACTTC. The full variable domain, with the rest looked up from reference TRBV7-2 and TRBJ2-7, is GAGVSQSPSNKVTEKGKDVELRCDPISGHTALYWYRQSLGQGLEFLIYFQGNSAPDKSGLPSDRFSAERTGGSVSTLTIQRTQQEDSAVYLCASSTQGQGYRTYEQYFGPGTRLTVT.

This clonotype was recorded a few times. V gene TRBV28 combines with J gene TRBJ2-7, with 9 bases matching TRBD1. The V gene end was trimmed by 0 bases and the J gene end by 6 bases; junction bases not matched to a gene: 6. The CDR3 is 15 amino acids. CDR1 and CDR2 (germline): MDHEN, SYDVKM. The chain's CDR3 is CASSLWGDRVPEQYF. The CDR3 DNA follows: TGTGCCAGCAGTTTATGGGGGGACAGGGTTCCCGAGCAGTACTTC.

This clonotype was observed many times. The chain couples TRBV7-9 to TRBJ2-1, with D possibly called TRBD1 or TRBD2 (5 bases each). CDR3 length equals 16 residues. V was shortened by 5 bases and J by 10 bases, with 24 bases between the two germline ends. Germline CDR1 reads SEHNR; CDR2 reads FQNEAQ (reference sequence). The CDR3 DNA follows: TGTGCCAGCAGCCCCCGAGGGTCAGGGCGAGTTTACGAGCAGTTCTTC. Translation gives CASSPRGSGRVYEQFF. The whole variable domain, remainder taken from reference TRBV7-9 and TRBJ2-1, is DTGVSQNPRHKITKRGQNVTFRCDPISEHNRLYWYRQTLGQGPEFLTYFQNEAQLEKSRLLSDRFSAERPKGSFSTLEIQRTEQGDSAMYLCASSPRGSGRVYEQFFGPGTRLTVL.

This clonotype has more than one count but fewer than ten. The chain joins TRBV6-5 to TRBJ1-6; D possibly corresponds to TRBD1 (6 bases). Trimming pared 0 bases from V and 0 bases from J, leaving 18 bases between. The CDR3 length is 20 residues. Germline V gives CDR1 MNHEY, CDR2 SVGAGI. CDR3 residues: CASSYSRPGQGASYNSPLHF. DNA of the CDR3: TGTGCCAGCAGTTACTCGAGACCGGGACAAGGGGCCTCCTATAATTCACCCCTCCACTTT.

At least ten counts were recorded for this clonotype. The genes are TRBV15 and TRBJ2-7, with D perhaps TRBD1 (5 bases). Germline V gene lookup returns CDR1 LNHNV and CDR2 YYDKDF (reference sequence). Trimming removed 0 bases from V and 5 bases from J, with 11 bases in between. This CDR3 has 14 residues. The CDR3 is CATSRDWGSHEQYF. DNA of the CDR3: TGTGCCACCAGCAGAGATTGGGGCAGCCACGAGCAGTACTTC. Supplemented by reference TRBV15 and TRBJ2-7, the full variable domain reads DAMVIQNPRYQVTQFGKPVTLSCSQTLNHNVMYWYQQKSSQAPKLLFHYYDKDFNNEADTPDNFQSRRPNTSFCFLDIRSPGLGDTAMYLCATSRDWGSHEQYFGPGTRLTVT.

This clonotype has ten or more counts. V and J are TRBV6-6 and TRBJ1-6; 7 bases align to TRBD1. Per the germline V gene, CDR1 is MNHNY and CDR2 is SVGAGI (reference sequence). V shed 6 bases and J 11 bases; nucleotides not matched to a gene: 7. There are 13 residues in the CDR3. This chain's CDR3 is CASSDRVEAPLHF. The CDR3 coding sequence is TGTGCCAGCAGCGACAGGGTTGAGGCACCCCTCCACTTT.

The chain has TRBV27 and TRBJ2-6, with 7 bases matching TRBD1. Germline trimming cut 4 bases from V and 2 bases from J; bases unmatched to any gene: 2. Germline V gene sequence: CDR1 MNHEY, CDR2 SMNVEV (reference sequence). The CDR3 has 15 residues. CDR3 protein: CASSSTGAGANVLTF. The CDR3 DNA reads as TGTGCCAGCAGTTCTACAGGGGCTGGGGCCAACGTCCTGACTTTC. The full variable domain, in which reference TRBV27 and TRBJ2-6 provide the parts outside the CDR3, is EAQVTQNPRYLITVTGKKLTVTCSQNMNHEYMSWYRQDPGLGLRQIYYSMNVEVTDKGDVPEGYKVSRKEKRNFPLILESPSPNQTSLYFCASSSTGAGANVLTFGAGSRLTVL.

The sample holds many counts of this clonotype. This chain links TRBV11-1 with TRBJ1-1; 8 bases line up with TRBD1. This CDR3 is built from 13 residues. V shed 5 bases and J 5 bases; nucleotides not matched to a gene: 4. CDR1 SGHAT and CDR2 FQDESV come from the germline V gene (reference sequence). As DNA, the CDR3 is TGTGCCAGCAGCCCCGACAGGGGTACTGAAGCTTTCTTT. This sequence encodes CASSPDRGTEAFF.

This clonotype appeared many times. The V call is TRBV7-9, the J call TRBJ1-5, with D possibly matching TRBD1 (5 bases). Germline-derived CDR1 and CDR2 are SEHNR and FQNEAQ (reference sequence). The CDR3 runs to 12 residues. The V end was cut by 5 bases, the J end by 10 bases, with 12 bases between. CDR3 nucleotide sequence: TGTGCCAGCAGCCACCAGGGCCTACCCCAGCATTTT. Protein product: CASSHQGLPQHF.

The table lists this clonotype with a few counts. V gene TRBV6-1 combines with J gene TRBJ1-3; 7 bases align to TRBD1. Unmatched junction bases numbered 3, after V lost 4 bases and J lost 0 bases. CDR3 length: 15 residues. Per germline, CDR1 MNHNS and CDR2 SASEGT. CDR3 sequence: CASSGYRGSGNTIYF. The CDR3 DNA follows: TGTGCCAGCAGTGGTTACAGGGGCTCTGGAAACACCATATATTTT.

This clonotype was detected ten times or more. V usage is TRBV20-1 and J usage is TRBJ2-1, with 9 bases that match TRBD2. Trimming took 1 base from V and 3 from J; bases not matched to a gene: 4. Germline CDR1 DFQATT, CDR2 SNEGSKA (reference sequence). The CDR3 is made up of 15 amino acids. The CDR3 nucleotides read TGCAGTGCTAGAGGAAGCGGGAGGATCTACAATGAGCAGTTCTTC. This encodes CSARGSGRIYNEQFF.

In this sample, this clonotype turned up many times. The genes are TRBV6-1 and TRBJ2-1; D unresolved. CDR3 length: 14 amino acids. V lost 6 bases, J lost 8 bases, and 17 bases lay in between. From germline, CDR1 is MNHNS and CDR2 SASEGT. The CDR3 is CASRTGPRTDEQFF. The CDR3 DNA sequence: TGTGCCAGCAGGACGGGTCCCCGTACCGATGAGCAGTTCTTC.

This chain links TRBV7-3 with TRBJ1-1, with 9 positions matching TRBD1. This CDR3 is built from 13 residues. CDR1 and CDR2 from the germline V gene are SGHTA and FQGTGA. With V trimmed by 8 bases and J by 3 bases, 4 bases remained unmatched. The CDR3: CASGTGLDTEAFF. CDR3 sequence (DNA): TGTGCCAGCGGGACAGGGCTTGACACTGAAGCTTTCTTT.

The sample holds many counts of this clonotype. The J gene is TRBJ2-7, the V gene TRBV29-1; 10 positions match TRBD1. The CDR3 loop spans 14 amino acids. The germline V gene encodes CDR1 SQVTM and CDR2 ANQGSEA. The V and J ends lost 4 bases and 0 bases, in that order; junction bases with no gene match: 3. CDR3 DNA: TGCAGCGTTGGAGACAGGGGGCCCTCCTACGAGCAGTACTTC. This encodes CSVGDRGPSYEQYF.

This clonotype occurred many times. CDR3 region: CSGGGQINTEAFF. The CDR3 bases are TGCAGCGGGGGCGGACAGATAAACACTGAAGCTTTCTTT. The chain joins TRBV29-1 to TRBJ1-1, with TRBD1 as a possible D gene (6 bases). With 7 bases removed from V and 2 bases from J, the gap between germline ends came to 14 bases. This CDR3 spans 13 amino acids. From germline, CDR1 is SQVTM and CDR2 ANQGSEA.

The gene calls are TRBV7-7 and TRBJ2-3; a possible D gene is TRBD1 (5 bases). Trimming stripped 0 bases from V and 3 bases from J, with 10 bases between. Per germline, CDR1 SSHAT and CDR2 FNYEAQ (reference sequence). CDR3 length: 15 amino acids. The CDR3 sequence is CASSLAPSGTDTQYF. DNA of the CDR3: TGTGCCAGCAGCTTAGCGCCCTCAGGGACAGATACGCAGTATTTT. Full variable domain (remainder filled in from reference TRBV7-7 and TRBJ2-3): GAGVSQSPRYKVTKRGQDVTLRCDPISSHATLYWYQQALGQGPEFLTYFNYEAQPDKSGLPSDRFSAERPEGSISTLTIQRTEQRDSAMYRCASSLAPSGTDTQYFGPGTRLTVL.

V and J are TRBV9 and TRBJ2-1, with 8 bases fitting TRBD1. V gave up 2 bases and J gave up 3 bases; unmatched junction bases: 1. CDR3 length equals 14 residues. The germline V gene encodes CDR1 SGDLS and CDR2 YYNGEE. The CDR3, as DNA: TGTGCCAGCAGCGTGACAGGGGACTACAATGAGCAGTTCTTC. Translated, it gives CASSVTGDYNEQFF. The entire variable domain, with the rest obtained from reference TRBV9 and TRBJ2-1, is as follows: DSGVTQTPKHLITATGQRVTLRCSPRSGDLSVYWYQQSLDQGLQFLIQYYNGEERAKGNILERFSAQQFPDLHSELNLSSLELGDSALYFCASSVTGDYNEQFFGPGTRLTVL.

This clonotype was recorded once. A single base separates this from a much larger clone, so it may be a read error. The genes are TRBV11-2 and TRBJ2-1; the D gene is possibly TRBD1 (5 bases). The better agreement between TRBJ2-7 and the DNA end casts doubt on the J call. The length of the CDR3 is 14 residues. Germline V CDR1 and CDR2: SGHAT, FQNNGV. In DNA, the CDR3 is TGTGCCAGCAGCTTAGTGACAGTGGATAATGAGCAGTACTTC. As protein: CASSLVTVDNEQYF.

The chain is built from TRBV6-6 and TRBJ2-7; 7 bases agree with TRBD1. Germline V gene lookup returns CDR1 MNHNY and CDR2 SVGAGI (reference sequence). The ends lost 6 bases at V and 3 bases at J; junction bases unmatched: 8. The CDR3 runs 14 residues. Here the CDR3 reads CASSPTGEHYEQYF. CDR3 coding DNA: TGTGCCAGCAGCCCTACAGGGGAGCACTACGAGCAGTACTTC.

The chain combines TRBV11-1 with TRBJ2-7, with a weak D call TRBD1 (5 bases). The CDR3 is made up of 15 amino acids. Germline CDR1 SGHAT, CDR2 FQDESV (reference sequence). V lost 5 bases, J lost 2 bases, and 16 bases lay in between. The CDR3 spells CASSRQTAPTYEQYF. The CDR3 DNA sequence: TGTGCCAGCAGCAGACAGACCGCACCAACCTACGAGCAGTACTTC.

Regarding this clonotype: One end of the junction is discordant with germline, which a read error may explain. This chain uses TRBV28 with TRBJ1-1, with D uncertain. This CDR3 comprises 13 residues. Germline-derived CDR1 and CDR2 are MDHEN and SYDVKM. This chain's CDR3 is CAGSLRPNTEAFF. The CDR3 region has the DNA TGTGCCGGCAGTTTACGACCGAACACTGAAGCTTTCTTT.

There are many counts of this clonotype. Written as DNA, the CDR3 is TGTGCCAGCAGGGCGACTATCCACTACGAGCAGTACTTC. As protein: CASRATIHYEQYF. The gene calls are TRBV6-2 or TRBV6-3 and TRBJ2-7; D possibly corresponds to TRBD2 (5 bases). The V gene's germline CDR1 is MNHEY and CDR2 SVGEGT. V gave up 6 bases and J gave up 3 bases, with 12 bases separating them. This CDR3 spans 13 amino acids.

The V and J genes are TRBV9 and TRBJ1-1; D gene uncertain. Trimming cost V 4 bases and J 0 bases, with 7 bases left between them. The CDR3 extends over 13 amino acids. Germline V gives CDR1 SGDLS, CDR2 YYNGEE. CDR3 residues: CASSPRMNTEAFF. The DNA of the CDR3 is TGTGCCAGCAGCCCTCGAATGAACACTGAAGCTTTCTTT.

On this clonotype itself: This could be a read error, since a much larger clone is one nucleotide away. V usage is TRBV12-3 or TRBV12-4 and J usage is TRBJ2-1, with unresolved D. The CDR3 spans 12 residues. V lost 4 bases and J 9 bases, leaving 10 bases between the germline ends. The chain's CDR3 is CASSSRMCEQFF. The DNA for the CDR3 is TGTGCCAGCAGTTCGCGGATGTGTGAGCAGTTCTTC.